A selection of T cell receptor beta chains follows, all from one sample in a study of blood T cell repertoires in COVID-19. The assay was immunoSEQ multiplex PCR, and TCRdb's table has in-frame clones only and misses some. The data hold tens of thousands of clones, with more than 65% observed a single time. Sequencing was carried out using peripheral blood. These receptors were collected from a human donor in a cohort sampled during active COVID-19. The CDR3 runs from the conserved cysteine through the conserved F or W. The D gene is left open where the match is weak. Size is omitted from some rows. Given values are once, few, many or a class for expanded clones.

j_gene | d_gene | abundance | v_gene | CDR3nt | CDR3aa
TRBJ1-5 | NA | NA | TRBV18 | TGTGCCAGCTCACCTAAACCAGCGGGGAGGGCAAATCAGCCCCAGCATTTT | CASSPKPAGRANQPQHF
TRBJ1-1 | NA | NA | TRBV6-2/TRBV6-3 | TGTGCCAGCAGTTGGACTCAGGCTGGGAACACTGAAGCTTTCTTT | CASSWTQAGNTEAFF
TRBJ1-5 | NA | NA | TRBV27 | TGTGCCAGCAGTTTGACTGGCTGGCAGCCCCAGCATTTT | CASSLTGWQPQHF
TRBJ2-3 | NA | NA | TRBV6-6 | TGTGCCAGCAGTCCTCGACAGGAGAACACAGATACGCAGTATTTT | CASSPRQENTDTQYF
TRBJ1-6 | TRBD1 | NA | TRBV19 | TGTGCCAGTACGGTGGGACAGACCATATCCAATTCACCCCTCCACTTT | CASTVGQTISNSPLHF
TRBJ2-3 | TRBD1 | NA | TRBV6-6 | TGTGCCAGCAGTCCTATCCCCGGGACAGGGGAGGCAGATACGCAGTATTTT | CASSPIPGTGEADTQYF
TRBJ2-7 | TRBD1 | NA | TRBV6-6 | TGTGCCAGCAGCTCCGGGACAGGGGGTGTCTCCTACGAGCAGTACTTC | CASSSGTGGVSYEQYF
TRBJ1-6 | TRBD1 | NA | TRBV5-6 | TGTGCCAGCAGGGGACAGGGGGCACCTTCACCCCTCCACTTT | CASRGQGAPSPLHF
TRBJ2-7 | NA | NA | TRBV27 | TGTGCCTGCGGGGTGCGACTTGATGAGCAGTACTTC | CACGVRLDEQYF
TRBJ2-7 | NA | NA | TRBV11-1 | TGTGCCAGCAGCTTTAAGCGGACGGGCTCCTACGAGCAGTACTTC | CASSFKRTGSYEQYF
TRBJ2-4 | NA | NA | TRBV19 | TGTGCCAGTAATTCCGCAGGGGCCAAAAACATTCAGTACTTC | CASNSAGAKNIQYF
TRBJ2-3 | TRBD2 | NA | TRBV6-5 | TGTGCCAGCAGTTACCGACTAGCGGGGAATACAGATACGCAGTATTTT | CASSYRLAGNTDTQYF
TRBJ2-1 | TRBD2 | NA | TRBV19 | TGTGCCAGTAGCCCCACCGGGACTACAATAAGAGATGAGCAGTTCTTC | CASSPTGTTIRDEQFF
TRBJ2-7 | NA | NA | TRBV7-2 | TGTGCCAGCAGCACTGGACTGGGCCAATATTACGAGCAGTACTTC | CASSTGLGQYYEQYF
TRBJ2-7 | NA | NA | TRBV19 | TGTGCCAGTAGTATAAGAGGGTCAAGCTCCTACGAGCAGTACTTC | CASSIRGSSSYEQYF
TRBJ2-7 | TRBD1 | NA | TRBV5-5 | TGTGCCAGCAGCTTGTTTCCCGTGCGGACAGGGGGCCCATACTACGAGCAGTACTTC | CASSLFPVRTGGPYYEQYF
TRBJ1-5 | NA | few | TRBV19 | TGTGCCAGTAGTATATACGCGGGTATGATTGATCAGCCCCAGCATTTT | CASSIYAGMIDQPQHF
TRBJ2-3 | TRBD2 | NA | TRBV11-2 | TGTGCCAGCAGCTCCGTTCCGGGGAGGGGTACGCAGTATTTT | CASSSVPGRGTQYF
TRBJ1-6 | TRBD1 | NA | TRBV3-1/TRBV3-2 | TGTGCCAGCAGCCATGAGCGGGACAGGGTAAAATATTCACCCCTCCACTTT | CASSHERDRVKYSPLHF
TRBJ1-3 | NA | NA | TRBV19 | TGTGCCAGTAGTATGGGGCAGGCCTCTGGAAACACCATATATTTT | CASSMGQASGNTIYF
TRBJ2-5 | TRBD1 | NA | TRBV5-8 | TGTGCCAGCAGTCCAACAGGGGCCGTTAGAGAGACCCAGTACTTC | CASSPTGAVRETQYF
TRBJ2-3 | TRBD2 | NA | TRBV7-2 | TGTGCCAGCAGCCTCCGACTTGGAGCGGGGGAAGATACGCAGTATTTT | CASSLRLGAGEDTQYF
TRBJ2-5 | NA | NA | TRBV19 | TGTGCCAGTAGGCAGGCAGGAGAGACCCAGTACTTC | CASRQAGETQYF
TRBJ2-7 | NA | NA | TRBV19 | TGTGCCAGTAGTATGGTGACGGGGGGCGCCTACGAGCAGTACTTC | CASSMVTGGAYEQYF
TRBJ2-3 | TRBD2 | NA | TRBV5-8 | TGTGCCAGCAGCGAGGGGACTAGCGCGGTCACAGATACGCAGTATTTT | CASSEGTSAVTDTQYF
TRBJ2-3 | TRBD1 | once | TRBV6-4 | TGTGCCAGCAGGGCTAACACAGGGGGCACCACAGATACGCAGTATTTT | CASRANTGGTTDTQYF
TRBJ2-2 | NA | few | TRBV5-1 | TGCGCCAGCAGCTCTGAGGCGAACACCGGGGAGCTGTTTTTT | CASSSEANTGELFF
TRBJ1-2 | NA | NA | TRBV10-3 | TGTGCCATCAGTGAGCTTGGACAGAACTATGGCTACACCTTC | CAISELGQNYGYTF
TRBJ2-1 | NA | NA | TRBV19 | TGTGCCAGTAGTATAGTAGACACACACAATGAGCAGTTCTTC | CASSIVDTHNEQFF
TRBJ2-5 | NA | NA | TRBV3-1/TRBV3-2 | TGTGCCAGCAGCCCCCTCATAGGACAACAAGAGACCCAGTACTTC | CASSPLIGQQETQYF
TRBJ1-6 | NA | many | TRBV6-1 | TGTGCCAGCAGTGAAGCAAGGGGGTACTCACCCCTCCACTTT | CASSEARGYSPLHF
TRBJ1-4 | TRBD1 | once | TRBV4-3 | TGCGCCAGCAGCCTACAAACAGGGGGACCCAATGGAAAACTGTTTTTT | CASSLQTGGPNGKLFF
TRBJ2-3 | NA | NA | TRBV7-8 | TGTGCCAGCAGCCCGACGTTTGGCCAGGGAGGACATACGCAGTATTTT | CASSPTFGQGGHTQYF
TRBJ2-1 | TRBD2 | NA | TRBV5-1 | TGCGCCAGCAGCTTGGACACGGGAGGTGATGAGCAGTTCTTC | CASSLDTGGDEQFF
TRBJ1-5 | NA | NA | TRBV19 | TGTGCCAGTAGTATCAGGTCAGGGGTCAATCAGCCCCAGCATTTT | CASSIRSGVNQPQHF
TRBJ2-1 | TRBD1 | once | TRBV4-1 | TGCGCCAGCAGCCAAGTGGGACAGGGGATCCACAATGAGCAGTTCTTC | CASSQVGQGIHNEQFF
TRBJ1-1 | NA | NA | TRBV7-9 | TGTGCCAGCAGCTTATTCGGGGGGAAGGGGGAAGCTTTCTTT | CASSLFGGKGEAFF